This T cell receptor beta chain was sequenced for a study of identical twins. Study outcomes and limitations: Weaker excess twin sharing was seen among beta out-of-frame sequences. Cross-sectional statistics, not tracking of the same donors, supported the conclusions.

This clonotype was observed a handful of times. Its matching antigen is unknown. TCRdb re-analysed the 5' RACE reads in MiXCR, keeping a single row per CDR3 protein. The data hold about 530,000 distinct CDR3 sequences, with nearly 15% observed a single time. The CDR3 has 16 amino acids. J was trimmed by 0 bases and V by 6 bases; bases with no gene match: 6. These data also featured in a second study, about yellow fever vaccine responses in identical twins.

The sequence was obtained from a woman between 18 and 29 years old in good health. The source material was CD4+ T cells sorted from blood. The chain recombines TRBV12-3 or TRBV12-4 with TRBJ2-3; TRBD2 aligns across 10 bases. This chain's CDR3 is CASSLAGALSTDTQYF. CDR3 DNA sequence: TGTGCCAGCAGCCTAGCGGGAGCCCTTAGCACAGATACGCAGTATTTT.